The 2 T cell receptor beta chains reported below all come from one sample, sequenced in a study of blood T cell repertoires in COVID-19. The protocol was immunoSEQ multiplex PCR, while the TCRdb copy is restricted to in-frame clones and leaves out a portion. The sample lists 150,000 to 250,000 clones, around 80% occurring once. The sequenced sample consisted of peripheral blood. Every receptor here comes from a human donor with acute or convalescent COVID-19. The donor label of this sample is uncertain.

In the case of this clone: Additional DNA sequences in this sample encode the identical CDR3. The DNA for the CDR3 is TGCGCCAGCAGCCCCAGCTCTGGGGCCAACGTCCTGACTTTC. Protein product: CASSPSSGANVLTF. The V call is TRBV5-1, the J call TRBJ2-6; D remains unclear. With 4 bases removed from V and 0 bases from J, the gap between germline ends came to 5 bases. This CDR3 has 14 residues. Per the germline V gene, CDR1 is SGHRS and CDR2 is YFSETQ.

Comment on this clone: In the same sample, other DNA sequences code for this CDR3. The V call is TRBV24-1, the J call TRBJ2-3, with D possibly being TRBD1 (5 bases). The CDR3 covers 13 residues. V was pared by 9 bases and J by 2 bases, with 11 bases between. Germline values: CDR1 KGHDR, CDR2 SFDVKD. The CDR3 DNA follows: TGTGCCACCTCAAGGGGATCCACAGATACGCAGTATTTT. It yields the protein CATSRGSTDTQYF.